This T cell receptor (beta chain) was retrieved from a study of CD8+CD57+ T cells in acquired aplastic anemia. Across the whole study: Sorted CD4+ and CD8+ cells yielded DNA averaging around 3.2 ug.

CDR3 and TCR beta VDJ profiling relied on a genomic DNA template. A single record per CDR3 protein comes from TCRdb applying MiXCR to the reads. The sample has 200,000 or so distinct CDR3 sequences, 50% to 75% seen once. This CDR3 comprises 15 residues. Germline V lookup: CDR1 DFQATT, CDR2 SNEGSKA (reference sequence). This clonotype was recorded only once. As yet, its antigen is unknown. Relative to the germline gene, one junction end is altered; a read error may explain this. Whole-study findings and limits: CD8+ Simpson's diversity did not differ significantly between patients and controls. Patients and controls turned out to have 25 to 30 CD8+ CDR3 sequences in common.

Sequenced: sorted CD4+, CD8+, or CD8+CD57+ T cells (not recorded which) from PBMCs. This TCR came from a human donor with severe aplastic anemia or a healthy control (not recorded which). The chain links TRBV20-1 to TRBJ2-7; 10 bases fit TRBD2. CDR3 sequence: CSANPGLASSYEQCF. The DNA for the CDR3 is TGCAGTGCTAATCCGGGACTAGCGAGCTCCTACGAGCAGTGCTTC.